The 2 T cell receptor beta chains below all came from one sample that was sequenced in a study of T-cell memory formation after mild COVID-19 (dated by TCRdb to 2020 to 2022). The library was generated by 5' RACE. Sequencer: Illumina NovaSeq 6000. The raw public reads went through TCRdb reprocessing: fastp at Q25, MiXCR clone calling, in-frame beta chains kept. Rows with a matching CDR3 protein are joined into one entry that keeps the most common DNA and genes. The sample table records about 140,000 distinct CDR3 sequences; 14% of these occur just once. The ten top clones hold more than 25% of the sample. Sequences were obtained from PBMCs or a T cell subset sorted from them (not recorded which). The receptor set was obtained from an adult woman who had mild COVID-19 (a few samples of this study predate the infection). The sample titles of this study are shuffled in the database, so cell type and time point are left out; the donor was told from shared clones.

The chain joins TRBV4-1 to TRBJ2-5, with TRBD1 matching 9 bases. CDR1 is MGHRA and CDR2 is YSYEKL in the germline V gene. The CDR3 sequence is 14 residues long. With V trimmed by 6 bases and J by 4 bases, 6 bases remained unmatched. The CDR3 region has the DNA TGCGCCAGCAGACTAGGGACAGGGTCAGAGACCCAGTACTTC. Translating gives CASRLGTGSETQYF.

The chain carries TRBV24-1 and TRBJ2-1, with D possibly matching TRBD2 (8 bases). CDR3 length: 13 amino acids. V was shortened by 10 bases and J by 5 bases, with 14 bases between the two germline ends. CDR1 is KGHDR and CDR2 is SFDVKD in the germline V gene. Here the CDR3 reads CATTGGTDNEQFF. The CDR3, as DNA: TGTGCCACGACGGGAGGGACAGACAATGAGCAGTTCTTC.